The 18 T cell receptor beta chains reported below all come from one sample, sequenced in a study of T cell repertoires in cytomegalovirus infection. MiXCR, run by TCRdb on the reads, gives a single entry per CDR3 protein. The sample lists roughly 640,000 distinct CDR3 sequences, more than 20% occurring once. The specimen sequenced was CD8+ T cells from PBMCs. The source of these receptors is a human donor in good health (CMV status not recorded). Some clones in this sample may be carry-over from other donors' samples.

DNA of the CDR3: TGTGCCAGCAGCTCAAACAGGGATAGCACAGATACGCAGTATTTT. As protein: CASSSNRDSTDTQYF. This chain connects TRBV7-4 to TRBJ2-3; weak D call: TRBD1 (6 bases). Trimming shortened V by 4 bases and J by 0 bases, and 11 bases separated the two germline ends. This CDR3 has 15 residues. Germline V gene lookup returns CDR1 SGHVT and CDR2 SQSDAQ.

In this sample, this clonotype turned up a few times. The chain carries TRBV28 and TRBJ1-1; the D gene is possibly TRBD1 (5 bases). Germline V gene sequence: CDR1 MDHEN, CDR2 SYDVKM. V gave up 5 bases and J gave up 4 bases, with 17 bases separating them. The CDR3 runs to 15 residues. CDR3 loop: CASSPPLGGGTEAFF. The CDR3 DNA reads TGTGCCAGCAGTCCACCCCTGGGGGGGGGCACTGAAGCTTTCTTT.

There are a few counts of this clonotype. The genes are TRBV7-8 and TRBJ2-1; 11 nucleotides line up with TRBD2. The CDR3 totals 15 residues. The V gene end was trimmed by 3 bases and the J gene end by 6 bases; junction bases not matched to a gene: 4. Germline V gene data show CDR1 as SGHVS and CDR2 as FQNEAQ. In DNA, the CDR3 is TGTGCCAGCAGCTTCCGCCTAGCGGGGGGCAATGAGCAGTTCTTC. Protein: CASSFRLAGGNEQFF.

The chain links TRBV29-1 to TRBJ2-7; no clear D. CDR1 is SQVTM, CDR2 ANQGSEA, per germline. This CDR3 spans 13 amino acids. Trimming cost V 5 bases and J 2 bases, with 13 bases left between them. CDR3 sequence (DNA): TGCAGCGTTCGTCACCCTACCGCCTACGAGCAGTACTTC. Protein: CSVRHPTAYEQYF.

The V and J genes are TRBV10-2 and TRBJ2-7, with 7 positions matching TRBD1. CDR1 and CDR2 from the germline V gene are WSHSY and SAAADI. CDR3 length equals 15 residues. J gave up 2 bases and V 8 bases, and 12 bases lay outside the gene matches. The CDR3 region is CASLLLQGKTYEQYF. The CDR3 nucleotides are TGCGCCAGCCTTCTTTTACAGGGGAAGACCTACGAGCAGTACTTC.

The gene calls are TRBV29-1 and TRBJ2-7, with 8 positions matching TRBD1. The CDR3 length is 15 residues. The germline V gene encodes CDR1 SQVTM and CDR2 ANQGSEA. V lost 1 base, J lost 1 base, and 6 bases stayed unmatched. CDR3 nucleotide sequence: TGCAGCGTTGAAGGGTCAGGGGGCGGTTCCTACGAGCAGTACTTC. Encoded protein: CSVEGSGGGSYEQYF.

The table lists this clonotype with many counts. The V and J genes are TRBV7-2 and TRBJ2-3; TRBD1 matches at 7 bases. The CDR3 consists of 15 residues. V lost 2 bases, J lost 0 bases, and 2 bases stayed unmatched. Germline CDR1 and CDR2: SGHTA and FQGNSA. The CDR3 nucleotides are TGTGCCAGCAGCTTAAACAGGGGAAGCACAGATACGCAGTATTTT. Residues: CASSLNRGSTDTQYF.

This clonotype occurred a few times. The rearrangement joins TRBV10-2 to TRBJ2-6; no definite D call. This CDR3 spans 14 amino acids. V was pared by 8 bases and J by 0 bases, with 8 bases between. Germline lookup yields CDR1 WSHSY and CDR2 SAAADI. Here the CDR3 reads CASRRDSGANVLTF. The CDR3 nucleotides read TGCGCCAGCCGCAGAGACTCTGGGGCCAACGTCCTGACTTTC.

The rearrangement joins TRBV6-6 to TRBJ1-6, with 9 bases aligning to TRBD1. Germline assignment: CDR1 MNHNY and CDR2 SVGAGI (reference sequence). The CDR3 loop spans 15 amino acids. Losses at the gene ends were 6 bases for V and 6 bases for J; bases not matched to a gene: 6. CDR3: CASSPGTGRNSPLHF. Written as DNA, the CDR3 is TGTGCCAGCAGCCCCGGGACAGGGCGTAATTCACCCCTCCACTTT.

Many counts were recorded for this clonotype. V is TRBV7-2 and J is TRBJ1-6; D may be TRBD1 (5 bases). Germline V gene sequence: CDR1 SGHTA, CDR2 FQGNSA. This CDR3 contains 18 residues. V was pared by 5 bases and J by 5 bases, with 22 bases between. CDR3 in DNA: TGTGCCAGCAGCCCTGAGGGACTCCTGGACCCGGATAATTCACCCCTCCACTTT. Translating gives CASSPEGLLDPDNSPLHF.

This clonotype was detected only a few times. CDR3 loop: CASSPEGVGELFF. Here the CDR3 DNA reads TGTGCCAGCAGCCCTGAAGGTGTCGGGGAGCTGTTTTTT. The gene calls are TRBV5-5 and TRBJ2-2, with D uncertain. Between the trimmed V and J ends, which lost 4 bases and 7 bases, there was a span of 11 bases. Germline loops: CDR1 SGHKS, CDR2 YYEKEE (reference sequence). The CDR3 extends over 13 amino acids. Full variable domain (rest looked up from reference TRBV5-5 and TRBJ2-2): DAGVTQSPTHLIKTRGQQVTLRCSPISGHKSVSWYQQVLGQGPQFIFQYYEKEERGRGNFPDRFSARQFPNYSSELNVNALLLGDSALYLCASSPEGVGELFFGEGSRLTVL.

V is TRBV5-6 and J is TRBJ2-7; 10 nucleotides match TRBD1. V shed 3 bases, J shed 3 bases, and the junction held 6 bases outside the gene matches. The germline gives CDR1 SGHDT, CDR2 YYEEEE. The CDR3 covers 15 residues. CDR3 in amino acids: CASSSSGTGVYEQYF. CDR3 coding DNA: TGTGCCAGCAGCTCTAGTGGGACAGGGGTCTACGAGCAGTACTTC.

This clonotype was counted ten times or more. This chain links TRBV6-5 with TRBJ2-7; 7 bases fit TRBD2. There are 13 residues in the CDR3. Germline V gene lookup returns CDR1 MNHEY and CDR2 SVGAGI. The J segment lost 11 bases and the V segment lost 5 bases, leaving 12 bases of the junction unmatched. This CDR3 reads CASSPGGLTQEYF. CDR3 sequence (DNA): TGTGCCAGCAGTCCTGGGGGACTAACTCAGGAGTACTTC.

The table lists this clonotype with a few counts. This chain connects TRBV15 to TRBJ1-5; 7 bases line up with TRBD1. The trim removed 3 bases at V and 1 base at J, leaving 9 bases unmatched. Germline lookup yields CDR1 LNHNV and CDR2 YYDKDF (reference sequence). The CDR3 runs 17 residues. The CDR3 sequence is CATSSFPRQGSNQPQHF. The CDR3 bases are TGTGCCACCAGCAGTTTCCCCCGACAGGGAAGCAATCAGCCCCAGCATTTT.

The V call is TRBV11-3, the J call TRBJ1-1; D possibly corresponds to TRBD1 (5 bases). Trimming shortened V by 5 bases and J by 3 bases, and 13 bases separated the two germline ends. Germline CDR1 is SGHNT and CDR2 is YENEEA. The CDR3 extends over 14 amino acids. CDR3 DNA sequence: TGTGCCAGCAGCGCGGGAGGGGAGGACACTGAAGCTTTCTTT. Amino acid sequence: CASSAGGEDTEAFF.

This clonotype was detected a few times. The rearrangement uses TRBV11-2 and TRBJ2-1; maybe TRBD1 (6 bases). The germline V gene has CDR1 SGHAT and CDR2 FQNNGV. The CDR3 sequence is 13 residues long. V shed 5 bases and J shed 9 bases, with 14 bases lying between them. The CDR3, as DNA: TGTGCCAGCAGCAAACCAGGGGTCGCTGAGCAGTTCTTC. This codes for CASSKPGVAEQFF.

This rearrangement joins TRBV7-9 to TRBJ2-5, with unresolved D. The V gene lost 1 base and the J gene lost 1 base, with 7 bases spanning the gap. The germline V gene has CDR1 SEHNR and CDR2 FQNEAQ (reference sequence). The CDR3 loop spans 14 amino acids. The CDR3, as DNA: TGTGCCAGCAGCTTAGATCAGTTCCAAGAGACCCAGTACTTC. This encodes CASSLDQFQETQYF.

V is TRBV29-1 and J is TRBJ1-1; D gene unclear. Germline CDR1 reads SQVTM; CDR2 reads ANQGSEA. The V end lost 1 base, the J end lost 1 base, and 10 bases lay between the germline ends. The CDR3 consists of 14 residues. CDR3 region: CSVEGIYRNTEAFF. The CDR3, as DNA: TGCAGCGTTGAAGGGATTTACCGGAACACTGAAGCTTTCTTT.